The 27 T cell receptor beta chains given below trace back to one sample, sequenced in a study of blood T cell repertoires in COVID-19 (dated by TCRdb to between 2020 and 2021). Library generation was performed with the immunoSEQ multiplex PCR assay. Held by TCRdb, this immuneACCESS table contains in-frame sequences only and omits some clones. Under half of the omission traces to an unresolved V gene where checked; the cause of the rest is unknown. The sample has about 150,000 clones on record, approximately 85% of them singletons. Clones ranked in the top ten supply roughly 0.6% of the sample. The material sequenced was peripheral blood. The receptor source for this set is a man in his fifties or sixties with COVID-19, enrolled during active disease.

This clone has only one observation. One junction end does not reproduce the germline sequence, and a read error may be involved. This rearrangement joins TRBV24-1 to TRBJ1-2; D is uncertain. The CDR3 sequence is 11 residues long. Germline V CDR1 and CDR2: KGHDR, SFDVKD. The CDR3 sequence: CATSDNSGYTF. In DNA, the CDR3 is TGTGCCACCAGTGACAACTCTGGCTACACCTTC.

The chain has TRBV19 and TRBJ1-2, with D perhaps matching TRBD1 (6 bases). The V end was cut by 7 bases, the J end by 1 base, with 16 bases between. The germline CDR1 and CDR2 sequences are LNHDA and SQIVND (reference sequence). This CDR3 contains 15 residues. CDR3 region: CASKGGHTYNYGYTF. For the CDR3, the DNA is TGTGCCAGTAAGGGGGGGCACACATATAACTATGGCTACACCTTC.

This clone has a handful of counts. This rearrangement joins TRBV7-9 to TRBJ1-4; TRBD1 agrees at 8 bases. The CDR3 consists of 14 residues. The J segment lost 8 bases and the V segment lost 5 bases, leaving 7 bases of the junction unmatched. Germline CDR1 SEHNR, CDR2 FQNEAQ (reference sequence). Here the CDR3 reads CASSIPTGDEKLFF. The CDR3 coding sequence is TGTGCCAGCAGCATTCCGACAGGGGACGAAAAACTGTTTTTT.

The CDR3 sequence: CATSRGGRQETQYF. Here the CDR3 DNA reads TGTGCCACCAGCAGAGGAGGCCGGCAAGAGACCCAGTACTTC. The gene calls are TRBV15 and TRBJ2-5; D not resolved. The CDR3 contains 14 residues. Germline lookup yields CDR1 LNHNV and CDR2 YYDKDF (reference sequence). V lost 1 base, J lost 2 bases, and 8 bases lay in between. Full variable domain (outside the CDR3, taken from reference TRBV15 and TRBJ2-5): DAMVIQNPRYQVTQFGKPVTLSCSQTLNHNVMYWYQQKSSQAPKLLFHYYDKDFNNEADTPDNFQSRRPNTSFCFLDIRSPGLGDTAMYLCATSRGGRQETQYFGPGTRLLVL.

The chain has TRBV20-1 and TRBJ1-2; D is perhaps TRBD1 (6 bases). The germline V and J ends were trimmed by 3 bases and 4 bases, with 12 bases remaining between them. Germline CDR1 DFQATT, CDR2 SNEGSKA (reference sequence). The CDR3 consists of 13 residues. Here the CDR3 reads CSASQGTSYGYTF. In DNA, the CDR3 is TGCAGTGCTAGTCAGGGGACCTCCTATGGCTACACCTTC.

The chain employs TRBV6-1 and TRBJ1-1; 7 nucleotides line up with TRBD1. The CDR3 runs to 15 residues. Germline-derived CDR1 and CDR2 are MNHNS and SASEGT. J gave up 8 bases and V 2 bases, and 11 bases lay outside the gene matches. The CDR3 sequence: CASSETRKGAGEAFF. Here the CDR3 DNA reads TGTGCCAGCAGTGAAACTAGGAAGGGGGCGGGGGAAGCTTTCTTT.

The chain links TRBV18 to TRBJ2-7; 7 bases map to TRBD2. The CDR3 has 15 amino acids. The germline V gene has CDR1 KGHSH and CDR2 LQKENI. J lost 0 bases, V lost 4 bases, and 6 bases had no gene match. In DNA, the CDR3 is TGTGCCAGCTCACGAAGCGGGACTGCCTCCTACGAGCAGTACTTC. Translated: CASSRSGTASYEQYF.

The chain joins TRBV5-1 to TRBJ2-7; TRBD1 matches at 8 bases. This CDR3 is 15 amino acids long. With 0 bases clipped from V and 1 base from J, the junction kept 3 bases outside the gene matches. Per the germline V gene, CDR1 is SGHRS and CDR2 is YFSETQ. This chain's CDR3 is CASSLERQGSYEQYF. CDR3 coding DNA: TGCGCCAGCAGCTTGGAAAGACAGGGGTCCTACGAGCAGTACTTC.

J is TRBJ1-3 and V is TRBV19, with a possible D match to TRBD1 (6 bases). V lost 7 bases to trimming and J lost 0 bases, with 16 bases between them. From germline, CDR1 is LNHDA and CDR2 SQIVND (reference sequence). CDR3 length equals 16 residues. CDR3 in amino acids: CASTRGAANSGNTIYF. CDR3 nucleotides: TGTGCCAGTACCCGGGGGGCAGCAAACTCTGGAAACACCATATATTTT.

The V call is TRBV7-8, the J call TRBJ1-5; TRBD1 matches 9 bases. Germline values: CDR1 SGHVS, CDR2 FQNEAQ. Trimming took 6 bases from V and 4 from J; bases not matched to a gene: 7. This CDR3 has 15 amino acids. The CDR3 DNA reads TGTGCCAGCAGGAAGGAGGACAGGGGTAATCAGCCCCAGCATTTT. This encodes CASRKEDRGNQPQHF.

This chain connects TRBV19 to TRBJ1-3, with D perhaps TRBD1 (5 bases). The CDR3 contains 14 residues. Germline V gene sequence: CDR1 LNHDA, CDR2 SQIVND (reference sequence). V was cut by 4 bases and J by 0 bases, with 7 bases left in between. In nucleotides, the CDR3 is TGTGCCAGTAGTACGACAGCCTCTGGAAACACCATATATTTT. It encodes CASSTTASGNTIYF.

The chain combines TRBV9 with TRBJ2-2, with 8 positions matching TRBD2. V was clipped by 4 bases and J by 4 bases; unmatched bases: 9. CDR1 and CDR2 (germline): SGDLS, YYNGEE. This CDR3 has 16 residues. The CDR3: CASSPAGSGITGELFF. In DNA, the CDR3 is TGTGCCAGCAGCCCGGCCGGTAGCGGGATCACCGGGGAGCTGTTTTTT.

The rearrangement links TRBV5-4 to TRBJ1-6; 7 bases map to TRBD1. The CDR3 has 14 amino acids. Germline trimming cut 0 bases from V and 9 bases from J; bases unmatched to any gene: 3. Germline loops: CDR1 SGHNT, CDR2 YYREEE (reference sequence). The CDR3 spells CASSLDRGGSPLHF. In nucleotides, the CDR3 is TGTGCCAGCAGCTTGGACAGGGGAGGTTCACCCCTCCACTTT.

The table lists this clone with a few counts. The chain combines TRBV28 with TRBJ2-3, with a weak D call TRBD2 (7 bases). This CDR3 comprises 16 residues. Deletions cut 4 bases from V and 10 bases from J, with 24 bases between. CDR1 is MDHEN and CDR2 is SYDVKM in the germline V gene. The DNA of the CDR3 is TGTGCCAGCAGTTCTCCTGAGGGTCGCGTCGGGGGGCCGCAGTATTTT. Protein: CASSSPEGRVGGPQYF.

The table lists this clone with a few counts. The J gene is TRBJ2-7, the V gene TRBV12-5; D is undetermined. Germline V gene lookup returns CDR1 LGHNT and CDR2 FRNRAP. Trimming removed 2 bases from V and 6 bases from J, with 11 bases in between. CDR3 length: 13 amino acids. The CDR3 sequence is CASGLQRPPEQYF. The CDR3 DNA is TGTGCTAGTGGTTTGCAGCGCCCTCCCGAGCAGTACTTC.

In this sample, this clone turned up a few times. CDR3 nucleotide sequence: TGTGCCAGTAGGAGGGAGCACTCCTATAATTCACCCCTCCACTTT. Translating it yields CASRREHSYNSPLHF. The J gene is TRBJ1-6, the V gene TRBV19; D remains ambiguous. The ends were cut back, 6 bases at V and 0 bases at J, with 9 bases in the middle. Germline lookup yields CDR1 LNHDA and CDR2 SQIVND (reference sequence). This CDR3 is 15 amino acids long.

The chain combines TRBV4-3 with TRBJ1-1, with TRBD1 as a possible D gene (6 bases). The CDR3 runs to 13 residues. With 0 bases removed from V and 7 bases from J, the gap between germline ends came to 9 bases. CDR1 LGHNA and CDR2 YSLEER come from the germline V gene. CDR3 residues: CASSQETGIEAFF. The CDR3 region has the DNA TGCGCCAGCAGCCAAGAGACAGGTATTGAAGCTTTCTTT.

The chain has TRBV28 and TRBJ1-1; D is perhaps TRBD1 (5 bases). Germline CDR1 and CDR2: MDHEN and SYDVKM. V lost 5 bases to trimming and J lost 5 bases, with 15 bases between them. The CDR3 spans 14 residues. CDR3 amino acids: CASSPTGPPTEAFF. The CDR3 region has the DNA TGTGCCAGCAGTCCTACAGGACCCCCAACTGAAGCTTTCTTT.

This chain links TRBV5-3 with TRBJ2-3; 9 nucleotides align to TRBD2. Being an ORF, TRBV5-3 has a function that is uncertain. This CDR3 is 16 amino acids long. The V segment lost 5 bases and the J segment 2 bases; nucleotides outside the gene matches: 9. CDR3 region: CARRGGLAVHTDTQYF. The CDR3 DNA reads TGTGCCAGAAGGGGGGGACTAGCCGTACACACAGATACGCAGTATTTT.

The CDR3 DNA sequence: TGTGCCACCAGCAGAGCGGGAGGATCTGGAAACACCATATATTTT. Residues: CATSRAGGSGNTIYF. The genes are TRBV15 and TRBJ1-3, with unresolved D. Trimming took off 1 base at V and 1 base at J, with 8 bases between the two ends. CDR1 is LNHNV, CDR2 YYDKDF, per germline (reference sequence). The length of the CDR3 is 15 residues.

V usage is TRBV29-1 and J usage is TRBJ2-7, with TRBD2 matching over 11 bases. The CDR3 sequence is 16 residues long. Germline CDR1 SQVTM, CDR2 ANQGSEA. V trimming: 2 bases; J trimming: 4 bases; junction bases outside the gene matches: 10. The CDR3 coding sequence is TGCAGCGTTGAATCAGGAGCGCTAGCGGGAGGATACGAGCAGTACTTC. It codes for CSVESGALAGGYEQYF.

The chain carries TRBV13 and TRBJ2-7; TRBD2 aligns across 10 bases. Germline CDR1 is PRHDT and CDR2 is FYEKMQ (reference sequence). The trim removed 3 bases at V and 5 bases at J, leaving 7 bases unmatched. The CDR3 is 15 amino acids. CDR3 DNA: TGTGCCAGCAGCTTCCGGACTAGCGGCGGCGACGAGCAGTACTTC. Translation gives CASSFRTSGGDEQYF.

The chain joins TRBV7-3 to TRBJ2-3, with TRBD2 as a possible D gene (6 bases). The CDR3 length is 16 residues. Germline loops: CDR1 SGHTA, CDR2 FQGTGA. V was trimmed by 0 bases and J by 2 bases, leaving 12 bases between them. CDR3 in amino acids: CASSLTGTSNTDTQYF. In DNA form, the CDR3 reads TGTGCCAGCAGCTTAACCGGGACTTCGAACACAGATACGCAGTATTTT. The complete variable domain, with remaining parts taken from reference TRBV7-3 and TRBJ2-3, reads GAGVSQTPSNKVTEKGKYVELRCDPISGHTALYWYRQSLGQGPEFLIYFQGTGAADDSGLPNDRFFAVRPEGSVSTLKIQRTERGDSAVYLCASSLTGTSNTDTQYFGPGTRLTVL.

The V and J genes are TRBV29-1 and TRBJ1-1; 8 nucleotides align to TRBD1. V dropped 7 bases and J dropped 0; count of bases not matched to a gene: 4. Germline V gene data show CDR1 as SQVTM and CDR2 as ANQGSEA. The CDR3 loop spans 13 amino acids. The CDR3 bases are TGCAGCGGTGGACAGGGAGTGAACACTGAAGCTTTCTTT. Protein product: CSGGQGVNTEAFF.

This clone is a singleton in its sample. The genes are TRBV28 and TRBJ1-5; D may be TRBD1 (6 bases). This CDR3 comprises 14 residues. In germline, CDR1 is MDHEN, CDR2 SYDVKM. V was pared by 6 bases and J by 5 bases, with 14 bases between. The chain's CDR3 is CASSPWGGYQPQHF. For the CDR3, the DNA is TGTGCCAGCAGCCCGTGGGGGGGCTATCAGCCCCAGCATTTT.

This clone was recorded a few times. J is TRBJ1-1 and V is TRBV6-1; 7 bases match TRBD1. V was clipped by 6 bases and J by 3 bases; unmatched bases: 7. CDR3 length equals 14 residues. Germline V gene sequence: CDR1 MNHNS, CDR2 SASEGT. The CDR3 bases are TGTGCCAGCAGGGGTGATACAGGGGACACTGAAGCTTTCTTT. Protein sequence: CASRGDTGDTEAFF.

The J gene is TRBJ2-1, the V gene TRBV9; TRBD2 matches at 7 bases. With 0 bases clipped from V and 10 bases from J, the junction kept 13 bases outside the gene matches. CDR1 SGDLS and CDR2 YYNGEE come from the germline V gene. This CDR3 is 16 amino acids long. This CDR3 reads CASSVVGREGNREQFF. DNA of the CDR3: TGTGCCAGCAGCGTAGTAGGGAGGGAGGGCAACAGGGAGCAGTTCTTC.